Listed here are 10 T cell receptor beta chains from one sample, sequenced in a study of B cell selection in AIRE deficiency. The regulatory T cell sort gate was CD4+CD25hiCD127low/negative. This table comes from immunoSEQ multiplex PCR, and its TCRdb copy is limited to in-frame clones, with some not included. The sample records about 21,000 clones, approximately 94% being singletons. Sample: Tregs sorted from PBMCs. The receptors were sampled from a human donor with AIRE deficiency.

V and J are TRBV6-5 and TRBJ1-2, with 8 positions matching TRBD1. Germline CDR1 is MNHEY and CDR2 is SVGAGI. The length of the CDR3 is 13 residues. Unmatched junction bases numbered 6, after V lost 6 bases and J lost 6 bases. This chain's CDR3 is CASRQGQGNGYTF. The CDR3 bases are TGTGCCAGCAGACAAGGACAGGGCAATGGCTACACCTTC.

The chain is built from TRBV5-8 and TRBJ2-7; D could derive from TRBD1 or TRBD2 (5 bases each). Deletions cut 3 bases from V and 2 bases from J, with 18 bases between. This CDR3 is 16 amino acids long. CDR1 and CDR2 (germline): SGHTS, YDEGEE. CDR3: CASSYLGTLRPYEQYF. The CDR3 coding sequence is TGTGCCAGCAGCTACCTGGGGACCTTAAGACCCTACGAGCAGTACTTC.

V is TRBV7-9 and J is TRBJ2-1; the D gene is possibly TRBD2 (5 bases). This CDR3 contains 14 residues. Germline CDR1 is SEHNR and CDR2 is FQNEAQ (reference sequence). V lost 8 bases to trimming and J lost 0 bases, with 11 bases between them. CDR3 in DNA: TGTGCCAGCCAGGACTTGAGCTCCTACAATGAGCAGTTCTTC. Translation: CASQDLSSYNEQFF.

The rearrangement uses TRBV11-2 and TRBJ2-5; TRBD1 is a possible D gene (5 bases). V lost 0 bases and J 12 bases, leaving 14 bases between the germline ends. The CDR3 runs to 13 residues. The germline gives CDR1 SGHAT, CDR2 FQNNGV. CDR3 sequence (DNA): TGTGCCAGCAGCTTAGATCCAGCTCAGGGCGAGTACTTC. It translates to CASSLDPAQGEYF.

J is TRBJ2-1 and V is TRBV5-5, with D possibly matching TRBD1 (6 bases). The CDR3 spans 13 residues. In germline, CDR1 is SGHKS, CDR2 YYEKEE (reference sequence). Trimming left V 5 bases short and J 3 bases short, with 9 bases between. The CDR3 reads CASRGHYYNEQFF. In DNA form, the CDR3 reads TGTGCCAGCAGGGGACACTACTACAATGAGCAGTTCTTC.

The chain combines TRBV5-5 with TRBJ1-2, with D possibly being TRBD1 (6 bases). The CDR3 is 13 residues long. Trimming removed 4 bases at V and 4 bases at J, with 11 bases between. CDR1 and CDR2 from the germline V gene are SGHKS and YYEKEE (reference sequence). CDR3 loop: CASSRKGGYGYTF. The DNA of the CDR3 is TGTGCCAGCAGCCGAAAGGGGGGCTATGGCTACACCTTC.

The chain has TRBV5-1 and TRBJ2-1; 10 bases match TRBD2. Trimming removed 2 bases from V and 9 bases from J; junction bases left unmatched: 8. The germline V gene has CDR1 SGHRS and CDR2 YFSETQ. This CDR3 region has 15 residues. The CDR3 loop is CASSFLAGDIGEQFF. CDR3 coding DNA: TGCGCCAGCAGCTTTCTAGCGGGAGACATCGGTGAGCAGTTCTTC.

This chain uses TRBV19 with TRBJ2-1, with 14 nucleotides matching TRBD2. The CDR3 sequence is 15 residues long. Trimming removed 4 bases from V and 6 bases from J; junction bases left unmatched: 2. Germline V gene lookup returns CDR1 LNHDA and CDR2 SQIVND (reference sequence). The CDR3 region is CASSRTSGRPNEQFF. The CDR3 nucleotides read TGTGCCAGTAGTAGGACTAGCGGGAGGCCCAATGAGCAGTTCTTC.

V usage is TRBV7-9 and J usage is TRBJ2-2; D uncertain. CDR1 SEHNR and CDR2 FQNEAQ come from the germline V gene (reference sequence). The CDR3 spans 13 residues. V was shortened by 5 bases and J by 6 bases, with 10 bases between the two germline ends. The DNA of the CDR3 is TGTGCCAGCAGCGACGCATGGCCCGGGGAGCTGTTTTTT. It translates to CASSDAWPGELFF.

The gene calls are TRBV19 and TRBJ2-6, with 7 bases fitting TRBD1. V trimming: 6 bases; J trimming: 0 bases; junction bases outside the gene matches: 11. Per germline, CDR1 LNHDA and CDR2 SQIVND (reference sequence). This CDR3 spans 18 amino acids. CDR3 protein: CASSRGQEAFSGANVLTF. In nucleotides, the CDR3 is TGTGCCAGTAGCCGCGGACAGGAGGCTTTCTCTGGGGCCAACGTCCTGACTTTC. Looking up the rest from reference TRBV19 and TRBJ2-6 gives the full variable domain: DGGITQSPKYLFRKEGQNVTLSCEQNLNHDAMYWYRQDPGQGLRLIYYSQIVNDFQKGDIAEGYSVSREKKESFPLTVTSAQKNPTAFYLCASSRGQEAFSGANVLTFGAGSRLTVL.